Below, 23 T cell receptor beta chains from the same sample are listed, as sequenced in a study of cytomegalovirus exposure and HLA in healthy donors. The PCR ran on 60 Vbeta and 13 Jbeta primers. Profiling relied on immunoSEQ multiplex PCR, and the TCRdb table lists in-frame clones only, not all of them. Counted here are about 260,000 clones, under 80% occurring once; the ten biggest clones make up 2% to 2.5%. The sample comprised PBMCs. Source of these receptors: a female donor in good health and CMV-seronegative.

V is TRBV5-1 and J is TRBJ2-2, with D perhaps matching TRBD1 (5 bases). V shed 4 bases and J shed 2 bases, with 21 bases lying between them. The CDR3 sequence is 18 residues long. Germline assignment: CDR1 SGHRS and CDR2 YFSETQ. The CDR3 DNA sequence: TGCGCCAGCAGCCTCGCCCGGTGGGGCAGCCTTAACACCGGGGAGCTGTTTTTT. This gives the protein CASSLARWGSLNTGELFF.

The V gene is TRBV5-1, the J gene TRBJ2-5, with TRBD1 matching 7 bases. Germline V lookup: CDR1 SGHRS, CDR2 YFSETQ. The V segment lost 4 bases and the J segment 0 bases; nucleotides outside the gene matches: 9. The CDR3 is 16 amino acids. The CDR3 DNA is TGCGCCAGCAGCCCGTCGGCGGACAGGCACCAAGAGACCCAGTACTTC. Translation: CASSPSADRHQETQYF.

Here the CDR3 DNA reads TGCGCCAGCAGCCAAGCAATAGCGGGTACATCCTACGAGCAGTACTTC. Amino acid sequence: CASSQAIAGTSYEQYF. The V call is TRBV4-1, the J call TRBJ2-7; 7 bases are a match to TRBD2. The junction had 7 bases not matched to a gene; V was cut back by 1 base and J by 1 base. CDR1 and CDR2 from the germline V gene are MGHRA and YSYEKL. The CDR3 is made up of 16 amino acids.

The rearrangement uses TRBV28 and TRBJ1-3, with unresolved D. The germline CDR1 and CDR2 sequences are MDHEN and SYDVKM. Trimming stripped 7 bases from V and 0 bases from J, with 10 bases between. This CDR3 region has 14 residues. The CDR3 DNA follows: TGTGCCAGCACTGAGGCGTTCTCTGGAAACACCATATATTTT. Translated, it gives CASTEAFSGNTIYF.

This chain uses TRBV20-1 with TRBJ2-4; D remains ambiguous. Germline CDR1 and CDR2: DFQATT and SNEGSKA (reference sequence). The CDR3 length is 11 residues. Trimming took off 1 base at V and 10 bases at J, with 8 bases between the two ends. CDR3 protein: CSARGGEIQYF. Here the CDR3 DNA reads TGCAGTGCTAGAGGAGGCGAAATTCAGTACTTC.

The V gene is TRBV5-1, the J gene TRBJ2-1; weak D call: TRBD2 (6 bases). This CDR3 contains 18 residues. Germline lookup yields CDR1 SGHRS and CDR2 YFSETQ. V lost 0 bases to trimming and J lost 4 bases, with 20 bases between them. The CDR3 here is CASSLVSSAQNSYNEQFF. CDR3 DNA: TGCGCCAGCAGCTTGGTGTCTAGCGCTCAGAATTCATACAATGAGCAGTTCTTC. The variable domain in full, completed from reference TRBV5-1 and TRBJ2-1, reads KAGVTQTPRYLIKTRGQQVTLSCSPISGHRSVSWYQQTPGQGLQFLFEYFSETQRNKGNFPGRFSGRQFSNSRSEMNVSTLELGDSALYLCASSLVSSAQNSYNEQFFGPGTRLTVL.

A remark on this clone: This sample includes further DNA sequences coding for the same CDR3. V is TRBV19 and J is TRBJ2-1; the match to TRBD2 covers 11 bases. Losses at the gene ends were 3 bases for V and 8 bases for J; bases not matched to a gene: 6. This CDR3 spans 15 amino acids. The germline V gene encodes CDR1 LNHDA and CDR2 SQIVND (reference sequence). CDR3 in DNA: TGTGCCAGTAGTATCCTAGCGGGAGGAGGCGATGAGCAGTTCTTC. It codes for CASSILAGGGDEQFF.

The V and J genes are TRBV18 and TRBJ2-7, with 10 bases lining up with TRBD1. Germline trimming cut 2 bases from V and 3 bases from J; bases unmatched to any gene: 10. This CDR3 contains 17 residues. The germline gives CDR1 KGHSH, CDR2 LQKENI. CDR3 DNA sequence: TGTGCCAGCTCACCAGGCCCACCGGGACAGGGGATCTACGAGCAGTACTTC. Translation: CASSPGPPGQGIYEQYF.

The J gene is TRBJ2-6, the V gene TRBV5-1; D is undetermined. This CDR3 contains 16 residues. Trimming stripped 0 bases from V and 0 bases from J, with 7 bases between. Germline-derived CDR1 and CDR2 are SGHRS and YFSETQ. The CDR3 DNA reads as TGCGCCAGCAGCTTGGTGCGCCCCTCTGGGGCCAACGTCCTGACTTTC. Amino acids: CASSLVRPSGANVLTF.

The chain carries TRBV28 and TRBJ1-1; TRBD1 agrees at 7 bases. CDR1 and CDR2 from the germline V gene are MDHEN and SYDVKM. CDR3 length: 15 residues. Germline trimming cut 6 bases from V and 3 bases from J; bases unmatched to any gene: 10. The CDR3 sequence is CASSSPQGFDTEAFF. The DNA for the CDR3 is TGTGCCAGCAGCTCCCCACAGGGGTTTGACACTGAAGCTTTCTTT.

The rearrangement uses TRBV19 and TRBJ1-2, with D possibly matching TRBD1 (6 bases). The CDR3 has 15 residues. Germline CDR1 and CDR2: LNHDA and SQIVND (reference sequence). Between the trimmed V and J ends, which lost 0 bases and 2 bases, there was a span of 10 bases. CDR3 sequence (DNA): TGTGCCAGTAGTATAGAGGAGCAGGGGAACTATGGCTACACCTTC. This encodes CASSIEEQGNYGYTF.

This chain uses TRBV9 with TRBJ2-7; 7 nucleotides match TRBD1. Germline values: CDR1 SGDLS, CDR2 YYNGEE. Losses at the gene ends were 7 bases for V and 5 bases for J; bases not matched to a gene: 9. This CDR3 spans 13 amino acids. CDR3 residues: CASSISGGNEQYF. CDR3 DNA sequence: TGTGCCAGCTCCATTTCAGGGGGTAACGAGCAGTACTTC.

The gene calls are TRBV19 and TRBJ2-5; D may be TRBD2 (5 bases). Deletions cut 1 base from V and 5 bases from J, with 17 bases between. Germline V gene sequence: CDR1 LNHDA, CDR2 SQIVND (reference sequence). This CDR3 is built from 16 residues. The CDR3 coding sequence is TGTGCCAGTAGTATAGCTGCGGACTGGTTAGGGGAGACCCAGTACTTC. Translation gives CASSIAADWLGETQYF.

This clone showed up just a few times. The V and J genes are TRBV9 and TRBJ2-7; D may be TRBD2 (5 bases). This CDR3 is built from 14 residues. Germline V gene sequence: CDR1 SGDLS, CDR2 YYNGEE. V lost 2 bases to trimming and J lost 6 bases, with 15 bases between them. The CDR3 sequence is CASSVLEGSGEQYF. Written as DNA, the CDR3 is TGTGCCAGCAGCGTTTTAGAGGGATCGGGCGAGCAGTACTTC.

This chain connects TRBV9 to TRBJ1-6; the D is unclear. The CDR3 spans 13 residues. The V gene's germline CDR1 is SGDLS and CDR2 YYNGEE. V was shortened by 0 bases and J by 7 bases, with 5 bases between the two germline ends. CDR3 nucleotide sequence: TGTGCCAGCAGCGTAGATAGCAATTCACCCCTCCACTTT. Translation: CASSVDSNSPLHF.

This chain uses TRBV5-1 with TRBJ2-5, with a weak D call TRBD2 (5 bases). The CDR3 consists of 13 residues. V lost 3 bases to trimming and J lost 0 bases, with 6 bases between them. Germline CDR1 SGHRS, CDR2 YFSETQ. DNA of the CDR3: TGCGCCAGCAGCTCGGACTACCAAGAGACCCAGTACTTC. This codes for CASSSDYQETQYF.

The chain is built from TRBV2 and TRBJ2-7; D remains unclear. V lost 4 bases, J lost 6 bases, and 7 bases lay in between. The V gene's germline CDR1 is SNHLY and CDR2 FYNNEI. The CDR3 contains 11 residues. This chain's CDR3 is CASSVRSEQYF. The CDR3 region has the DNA TGTGCCAGCAGTGTCCGTAGCGAGCAGTACTTC.

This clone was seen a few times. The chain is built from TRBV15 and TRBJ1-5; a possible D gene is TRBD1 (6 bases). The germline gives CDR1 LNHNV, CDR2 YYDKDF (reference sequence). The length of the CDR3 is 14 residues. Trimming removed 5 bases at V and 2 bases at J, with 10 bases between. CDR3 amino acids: CATSDRTGNQPQHF. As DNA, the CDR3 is TGTGCCACCAGCGATCGGACAGGCAATCAGCCCCAGCATTTT.

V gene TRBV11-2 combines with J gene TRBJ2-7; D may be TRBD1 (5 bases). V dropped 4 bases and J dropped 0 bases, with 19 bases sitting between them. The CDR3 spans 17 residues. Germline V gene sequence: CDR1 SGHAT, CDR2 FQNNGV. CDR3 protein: CASSSPPSGIASYEQYF. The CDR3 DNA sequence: TGTGCCAGCAGCTCGCCACCATCAGGGATCGCCTCCTACGAGCAGTACTTC.

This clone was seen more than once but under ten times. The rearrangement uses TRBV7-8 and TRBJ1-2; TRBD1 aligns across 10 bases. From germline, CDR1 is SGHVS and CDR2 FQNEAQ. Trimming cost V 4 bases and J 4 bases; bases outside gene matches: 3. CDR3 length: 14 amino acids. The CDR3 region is CASSWDRGGYGYTF. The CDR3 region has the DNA TGTGCCAGCAGCTGGGACAGGGGAGGCTATGGCTACACCTTC. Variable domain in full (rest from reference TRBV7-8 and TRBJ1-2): GAGVSQSPRYKVAKRGQDVALRCDPISGHVSLFWYQQALGQGPEFLTYFQNEAQLDKSGLPSDRFFAERPEGSVSTLKIQRTQQEDSAVYLCASSWDRGGYGYTFGSGTRLTVV.

CDR3 sequence reads: CAALGGQVSYEQYF. The CDR3 nucleotides are TGTGCCGCGCTGGGGGGGCAAGTCTCCTACGAGCAGTACTTC. This rearrangement joins TRBV2 to TRBJ2-7; maybe TRBD2 (7 bases). The CDR3 spans 14 residues. Looked up from germline, CDR1 is SNHLY and CDR2 is FYNNEI. The ends were cut back, 11 bases at V and 0 bases at J, with 17 bases in the middle.

The CDR3 DNA follows: TGTGCCAGCAGCTTAGCAGGAGGAAACTTCGGAACTAATGAAAAACTGTTTTTT. Its translation is CASSLAGGNFGTNEKLFF. The chain has TRBV7-9 and TRBJ1-4; D gene ambiguous. Between the trimmed V and J ends, which lost 0 bases and 1 base, there was a span of 15 bases. The germline V gene encodes CDR1 SEHNR and CDR2 FQNEAQ (reference sequence). The CDR3 sequence is 18 residues long.

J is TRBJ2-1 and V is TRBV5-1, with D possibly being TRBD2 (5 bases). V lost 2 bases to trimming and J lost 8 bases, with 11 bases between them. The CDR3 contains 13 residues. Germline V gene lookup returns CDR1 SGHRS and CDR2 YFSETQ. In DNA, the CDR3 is TGCGCCAGCAGCTTCGACGGGGTCGATGAGCAGTTCTTC. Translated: CASSFDGVDEQFF.